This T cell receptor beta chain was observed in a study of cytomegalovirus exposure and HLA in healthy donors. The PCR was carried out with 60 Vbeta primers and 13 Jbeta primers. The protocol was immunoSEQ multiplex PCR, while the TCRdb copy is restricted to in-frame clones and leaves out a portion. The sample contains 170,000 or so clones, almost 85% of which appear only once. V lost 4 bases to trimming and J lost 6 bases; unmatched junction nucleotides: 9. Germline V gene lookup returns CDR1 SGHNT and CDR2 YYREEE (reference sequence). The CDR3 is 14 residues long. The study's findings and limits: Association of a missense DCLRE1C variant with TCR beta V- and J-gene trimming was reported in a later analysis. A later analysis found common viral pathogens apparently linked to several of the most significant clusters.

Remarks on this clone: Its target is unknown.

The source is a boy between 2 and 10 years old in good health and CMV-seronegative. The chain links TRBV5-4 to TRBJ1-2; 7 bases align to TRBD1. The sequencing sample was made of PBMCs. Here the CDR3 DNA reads TGTGCCAGCAGCCGGGACAGCCGGCGGGATGGCTACACCTTC. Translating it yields CASSRDSRRDGYTF.